Reported below is one TCR beta chain. This specimen comes from a study of blood T cell repertoires in COVID-19. Study-wide background: From the United States, Italy and Spain came samples of acute and convalescent COVID-19. PBMCs, B-cell-depleted T cells, or T cells provided the cDNA or gDNA that made up the material.

In the authors' workflow: Estimates of nucleated cell counts were drawn from the amplification of reference gene primers. Some clones are missing from TCRdb's copy, which holds only in-frame ones; the method was immunoSEQ multiplex PCR. V and J calls and clone size are copied from that table; D and trimming were computed from the DNA. The data hold under 200,000 clones, with roughly 85% observed a single time. The germline gives CDR1 SGHKS, CDR2 YYEKEE (reference sequence). V shed 0 bases and J shed 0 bases, with 6 bases lying between them. CDR3 length: 14 residues. The chain employs TRBV5-5 and TRBJ1-1; D gene uncertain. Material: peripheral blood. This receptor was obtained from a woman older than 75 with acute or convalescent COVID-19. The DNA of the CDR3 is TGTGCCAGCAGCTTGGCGGGAATGAACACTGAAGCTTTCTTT. Its translation is CASSLAGMNTEAFF.